The rows below give T cell receptor beta chains drawn from one sample of a study of blood T cell repertoires in COVID-19. TCRdb keeps only in-frame clones here, not all; method: immunoSEQ multiplex PCR. The sample has under 550,000 clones, around 90% seen once; the top ten hold roughly 0.84%. The material sequenced was peripheral blood. Receptors were obtained from a man aged 18 to 30 with COVID-19, enrolled during active disease. Both conserved end residues are part of each CDR3. Each record gives: J gene, V gene, clone size, D gene, CDR3 DNA, CDR3 protein. A D gene is named only where the DNA matches it firmly. Rows give clone size only sometimes, using once, few, many, or a class for an expanded clone.

J: TRBJ2-1
V: TRBV11-2
size: .
D: TRBD2
DNA: TGTGCCAGCAGACCGACCGGGACTACTGTCAATGAGCAGTTCTTC
CDR3: CASRPTGTTVNEQFF

J: TRBJ1-5
V: TRBV2
size: .
D: .
DNA: TGTGCCAGCAGTGAGTTGTGGGCAGGGGATAACAATCAGCCCCAGCATTTT
CDR3: CASSELWAGDNNQPQHF

J: TRBJ1-1
V: TRBV15
size: .
D: .
DNA: TGTGCCACCAGCAGAGATCTGGCCACTGAAGCTTTCTTT
CDR3: CATSRDLATEAFF

J: TRBJ2-3
V: TRBV24-1
size: .
D: .
DNA: TGTGCCACCAGTGATTCCGGGACTTTCCCAGATACGCAGTATTTT
CDR3: CATSDSGTFPDTQYF

J: TRBJ2-2
V: TRBV13
size: .
D: .
DNA: TGTGCCAGCAGCTCGGTTTCTAAAACCGGGGAGCTGTTTTTT
CDR3: CASSSVSKTGELFF

J: TRBJ2-7
V: TRBV29-1
size: .
D: TRBD1
DNA: TGCAGCGACAGTACAGGGGGCTACGAGCAGTACTTC
CDR3: CSDSTGGYEQYF

J: TRBJ2-3
V: TRBV11-2
size: .
D: .
DNA: TGTGCCAGCAGCTCGACAGATACGCAGTATTTT
CDR3: CASSSTDTQYF

J: TRBJ2-1
V: TRBV5-1
size: .
D: .
DNA: TGCGCCAGCAGACCGGTAACGCGCTCCTACAATGAGCAGTTCTTC
CDR3: CASRPVTRSYNEQFF

J: TRBJ2-7
V: TRBV29-1
size: .
D: .
DNA: TGCAGCGTTGTAAACAGGTTATACGAGCAGTACTTC
CDR3: CSVVNRLYEQYF

J: TRBJ2-1
V: TRBV6-6
size: .
D: TRBD2
DNA: TGTGCCAGCACCCAAATCTCGGGACTAGCGGGGGAGCAGTTCTTC
CDR3: CASTQISGLAGEQFF

J: TRBJ2-1
V: TRBV30
size: .
D: .
DNA: TGTGCCTGGAGTGACATTAATGAGCAGTTCTTC
CDR3: CAWSDINEQFF

J: TRBJ2-7
V: TRBV11-2
size: .
D: .
DNA: TGTGCCAGCAGCTTAGAGGGAGGCGAGCAGTACTTC
CDR3: CASSLEGGEQYF

J: TRBJ2-7
V: TRBV3-1/TRBV3-2
size: .
D: .
DNA: TGTGCCAGCAGCCGGTCTTCTAGCGACTCCTACGAGCAGTACTTC
CDR3: CASSRSSSDSYEQYF

J: TRBJ1-1
V: TRBV2
size: .
D: .
DNA: TGTGCCAGCAGTGACTTGGGGCAGGGGTTCGCTGAAGCTTTCTTT
CDR3: CASSDLGQGFAEAFF

J: TRBJ2-1
V: TRBV5-1
size: .
D: .
DNA: TGCGCCAGCAGCCAACTCGGGTCTCGACCCTACAATGAGCAGTTCTTC
CDR3: CASSQLGSRPYNEQFF

J: TRBJ2-7
V: TRBV5-4
size: .
D: .
DNA: TGTGCCAGCAGCTTGGCTTCAGGATCCTACGAGCAGTACTTC
CDR3: CASSLASGSYEQYF

J: TRBJ1-2
V: TRBV27
size: few
D: .
DNA: TGTGCCAGCACTCCCGGGGGGGGAGGGGATGGCTACACCTTC
CDR3: CASTPGGGGDGYTF

J: TRBJ2-1
V: TRBV5-1
size: once
D: .
DNA: TGCGCCAGCAGCTTGGGGGATAAGGGGGTGTTCTTC
CDR3: CASSLGDKGVFF

J: TRBJ2-2
V: TRBV5-1
size: few
D: .
DNA: TGCGCCAGCAGCTTGGCCGTCAGCAGGACCGGGGAGCTGTTTTTT
CDR3: CASSLAVSRTGELFF

J: TRBJ1-1
V: TRBV5-1
size: .
D: .
DNA: TGCGCCAGCAGCTCCCTAATTACTACGGTGAACACTGAAGCTTTCTTT
CDR3: CASSSLITTVNTEAFF

J: TRBJ2-1
V: TRBV5-1
size: once
D: TRBD2
DNA: TGCGCCAGCTCCGGAGGTAGCGGGAGAGGCTACAATGAGCAGTTCTTC
CDR3: CASSGGSGRGYNEQFF

J: TRBJ1-6
V: TRBV6-5
size: .
D: TRBD1
DNA: TGTGCCAGCAGTTACCAGGGGGGTAATTCACCCCTCCACTTT
CDR3: CASSYQGGNSPLHF

J: TRBJ1-6
V: TRBV6-1
size: .
D: TRBD1
DNA: TGTGCCAGCAGTGAATGGACAGGGGAGGACTCACCCCTCCACTTT
CDR3: CASSEWTGEDSPLHF

J: TRBJ2-7
V: TRBV7-6
size: .
D: TRBD1
DNA: TGTGCCAGCAGCTTAGCGGGGACAGGGCCTGTCGAGCAGTACTTC
CDR3: CASSLAGTGPVEQYF

J: TRBJ2-1
V: TRBV30
size: once
D: .
DNA: TGTGCCTGGAGTCTTAATAGCGGTGAGCAGTTCTTC
CDR3: CAWSLNSGEQFF

J: TRBJ1-2
V: TRBV7-2
size: few
D: .
DNA: TGTGCCAGCAGCTCCCCGGTAGCGACGGGTGGCTACACCTTC
CDR3: CASSSPVATGGYTF

J: TRBJ2-2
V: TRBV30
size: .
D: TRBD2
DNA: TGTGCCTGGAGGAACGGCGGGAGTTCTGGGGAGCTGTTTTTT
CDR3: CAWRNGGSSGELFF

J: TRBJ2-6
V: TRBV13
size: .
D: .
DNA: TGTGCCAGCAGCTTTTCCGGGGGTATCTCTGGGGCCAACGTCCTGACTTTC
CDR3: CASSFSGGISGANVLTF

J: TRBJ2-5
V: TRBV7-6
size: once
D: TRBD2
DNA: TGTGCCAGCGGAACTAGCGGGGGGGCACGGGAGACCCAGTACTTC
CDR3: CASGTSGGARETQYF